This entry concerns a single T cell receptor (beta chain). Its cognate antigen is unknown. Primed by a sample-barcoded 5' primer and a J-beta primer mix, a second PCR proceeded for roughly 6 to 12 cycles. TCRdb ran MiXCR on the 5' RACE reads and lists one entry per CDR3 protein. The sample has more than 900,000 distinct CDR3 sequences; approximately 25% are singletons. The record originates from a study of blood T cells in healthy people across ages. Study-wide findings and caveats: Age showed a roughly linear inverse relationship with TCR beta diversity per million T cells. Strong correlation linked observed beta diversity and percent naive T cells.

Trimming stripped 1 base from V and 4 bases from J, with 11 bases between. Germline assignment: CDR1 MGHRA and CDR2 YSYEKL. The CDR3 has 14 residues. Drawn from each donor were ten milliliters of peripheral blood. This sample was also put to use in a study of T cells of mothers and their children. That source reports: Unrelated mother-child pairs always had slightly, but never significantly, lower normalized overlap than related pairs.

The chain uses TRBV4-1 and TRBJ2-7, with D perhaps TRBD1 or TRBD2 (6 bases each). The clonotype comes from a girl aged 2 to 9 in good health. The specimen was blood. The CDR3 DNA follows: TGCGCCAGCAGCCAAGGAGGGGGGTATTACGAGCAGTACTTC. Residues: CASSQGGGYYEQYF.